This TCR beta chain was documented in a study of T cell responses to AZD1222 COVID-19 vaccine. The wider study: Second-dose intervals of approximately 4 or approximately 12 weeks were pooled.

Whole-study results and caveats: Just a handful of AZD1222 recipients were seropositive at baseline. A rise in Spike-specific TCR breadth and depth followed two AZD1222 doses. Regions 160-218 and 743-854 held dominance among vaccine-associated CD4 TCRs, which spanned spike.

This clone appeared a single time. Its specificity is unknown. Using immunoSEQ multiplex PCR, the repertoire was profiled, and TCRdb retains in-frame clones only, with some absent. This sample has 85,000 to 130,000 clones, with 90% found just once. The V and J ends lost 4 bases and 4 bases, in that order; junction bases with no gene match: 7. This CDR3 is 16 amino acids long. Germline V gene data show CDR1 as ENHRY and CDR2 as SYGVKD. This TCR came from an adult in good health. The sequencing here drew on peripheral blood, taken on day 0 of AZD1222 vaccination. The chain employs TRBV10-3 and TRBJ2-3; 11 bases agree with TRBD2. The DNA of the CDR3 is TGTGCCATCAGTGGGACTAGCGGGTCGGGGCCAGATACGCAGTATTTT. Amino acid sequence: CAISGTSGSGPDTQYF.